One sample yielded the 17 T cell receptor beta chains listed below, sequenced in a study of control samples from healthy donors and cancer patients. Here immunoSEQ multiplex PCR was the method, and the copy in TCRdb shows in-frame clones only, minus some. This sample has fewer than 130,000 clones, with roughly 90% found just once. Sample: PBMCs. The source is an older woman with lung cancer.

This sequence joins TRBV7-9 and TRBJ2-3; 7 nucleotides line up with TRBD1. V was clipped by 5 bases and J by 2 bases; unmatched bases: 7. CDR3 length: 15 amino acids. Germline CDR1 and CDR2: SEHNR and FQNEAQ (reference sequence). The DNA for the CDR3 is TGTGCCAGCAGCCGAGGGGACAGTACCACAGATACGCAGTATTTT. It translates to CASSRGDSTTDTQYF.

This chain connects TRBV7-3 to TRBJ2-3; no clear D gene. The CDR3 runs to 15 residues. Germline V gives CDR1 SGHTA, CDR2 FQGTGA. V lost 1 base and J lost 2, with 10 bases in between. This CDR3 reads CASSLMKAYTDTQYF. CDR3 in DNA: TGTGCCAGCAGCTTAATGAAGGCGTACACAGATACGCAGTATTTT.

The chain couples TRBV14 to TRBJ1-1; D is possibly TRBD1 (6 bases). Germline V gene lookup returns CDR1 SGHDN and CDR2 FVKESK. The CDR3 extends over 14 amino acids. V lost 2 bases, J lost 8 bases, and 15 bases lay in between. Here the CDR3 DNA reads TGTGCCAGCAGCCAAAAGATGGCCGGGACAGAAGCTTTCTTT. This gives the protein CASSQKMAGTEAFF.

This chain links TRBV21-1 with TRBJ2-7; TRBD2 reflects the table's D call only, with no check against the DNA. TRBV21-1 is a known pseudogene. The CDR3 runs 18 residues. The CDR3 nucleotides read TGTGCCAGCAGCAATCCGAAAATAAGGGGGGGGTCCCCCTACGAGCAGTACTTC. Its protein is CASSNPKIRGGSPYEQYF.

This chain joins TRBV12-3 or TRBV12-4 and TRBJ1-1; D is ambiguous. The CDR3 runs to 12 residues. Deletions cut 8 bases from V and 6 bases from J, with 13 bases between. CDR3 in DNA: TGTGCCAGCCTCTCCCAGAATGCTGAAGCTTTCTTT. The encoded protein is CASLSQNAEAFF.

The chain is built from TRBV7-9 and TRBJ1-1, with TRBD1 matching over 7 bases. The CDR3 contains 15 residues. The junction had 7 bases not matched to a gene; V was cut back by 5 bases and J by 1 base. From germline, CDR1 is SEHNR and CDR2 FQNEAQ (reference sequence). CDR3 coding DNA: TGTGCCAGCAGCCCGAGACAGGGAGGGAACACTGAAGCTTTCTTT. Translation: CASSPRQGGNTEAFF.

In this sample, this clone turned up a few times. V is TRBV6-2 or TRBV6-3 and J is TRBJ1-2; D is possibly TRBD1 (6 bases). The CDR3 runs to 17 residues. The germline V gene has CDR1 MNHEY and CDR2 SVGEGT. The V end was cut by 0 bases, the J end by 0 bases, with 14 bases between. CDR3 sequence: CASSYSRATGANYGYTF. The CDR3 bases are TGTGCCAGCAGTTACTCCCGAGCGACAGGAGCTAACTATGGCTACACCTTC.

The genes are TRBV5-1 and TRBJ1-3; a possible D gene is TRBD1 (5 bases). This CDR3 comprises 15 residues. The V end was cut by 0 bases, the J end by 8 bases, with 15 bases between. Germline lookup yields CDR1 SGHRS and CDR2 YFSETQ. The DNA of the CDR3 is TGCGCCAGCAGCTTGGGTGATTTTCAGGGAGACACCATATATTTT. It encodes CASSLGDFQGDTIYF.

CDR3 nucleotide sequence: TGTGCCAGCAGCTTTCGACAGGGTGGAAACACCATATATTTT. It translates to CASSFRQGGNTIYF. The chain has TRBV13 and TRBJ1-3; 7 bases map to TRBD1. CDR3 length: 14 amino acids. V dropped 3 bases and J dropped 3; count of bases not matched to a gene: 2. In germline, CDR1 is PRHDT, CDR2 FYEKMQ (reference sequence).

The chain joins TRBV27 to TRBJ1-1; D call uncertain. The germline V and J ends were trimmed by 4 bases and 4 bases, with 10 bases remaining between them. This CDR3 has 13 amino acids. The V gene's germline CDR1 is MNHEY and CDR2 SMNVEV (reference sequence). CDR3 coding DNA: TGTGCCAGCAGTTATAGGGAAAGCACTGAAGCTTTCTTT. Its protein product is CASSYRESTEAFF.

This clone was counted once. This chain links TRBV3-1 (or the pseudogene TRBV3-2) with TRBJ2-3; D is uncertain. CDR1 LGHDT and CDR2 YNNKEL come from the germline V gene (reference sequence). V lost 5 bases and J lost 3, with 12 bases in between. The CDR3 length is 14 residues. CDR3 nucleotide sequence: TGTGCCAGCAGCTCCGGTGACGGAACAGATACGCAGTATTTT. Translated, it gives CASSSGDGTDTQYF.

The chain recombines TRBV19 with TRBJ2-7, with TRBD1 identical over 9 bases. The CDR3 has 15 residues. In germline, CDR1 is LNHDA, CDR2 SQIVND (reference sequence). Germline trimming cut 6 bases from V and 2 bases from J; bases unmatched to any gene: 8. The chain's CDR3 is CASSSPGQGAYEQYF. In nucleotides, the CDR3 is TGTGCCAGTAGCTCACCGGGACAGGGAGCCTACGAGCAGTACTTC.

This rearrangement joins TRBV9 to TRBJ2-1, with D possibly being TRBD1 or TRBD2 (6 bases each). Germline loops: CDR1 SGDLS, CDR2 YYNGEE. With 3 bases removed from V and 2 bases from J, the gap between germline ends came to 12 bases. CDR3 length: 15 amino acids. This chain's CDR3 is CASSADGGPYNEQFF. Written as DNA, the CDR3 is TGTGCCAGCAGCGCCGACGGGGGCCCCTACAATGAGCAGTTCTTC.

The rearrangement uses TRBV11-2 and TRBJ2-1, with 10 bases fitting TRBD2. V was pared by 5 bases and J by 2 bases, with 6 bases of the junction left unmatched. The CDR3 length is 16 residues. Per the germline V gene, CDR1 is SGHAT and CDR2 is FQNNGV. DNA for the CDR3: TGTGCCAGCAGCCAGATAGCGGGAGGAACCTACAATGAGCAGTTCTTC. Encoded protein: CASSQIAGGTYNEQFF.

The V and J genes are TRBV5-1 and TRBJ2-7; 11 bases match TRBD1. Germline CDR1 reads SGHRS; CDR2 reads YFSETQ. CDR3 length equals 14 residues. With 4 bases clipped from V and 5 bases from J, the junction kept 5 bases outside the gene matches. The CDR3 DNA is TGCGCCAGCAGCCCGAGGGACAGGGGGAACGAGCAGTACTTC. Translating it yields CASSPRDRGNEQYF.

This chain joins TRBV5-6 and TRBJ1-1; D is uncertain. Germline V CDR1 and CDR2: SGHDT, YYEEEE. CDR3 length: 15 amino acids. V lost 0 bases to trimming and J lost 2 bases, with 11 bases between them. Written as DNA, the CDR3 is TGTGCCAGCAGCTTGGCCCAGAGAGGCAACACTGAAGCTTTCTTT. It yields the protein CASSLAQRGNTEAFF. The variable domain in full, completed from reference TRBV5-6 and TRBJ1-1, reads DAGVTQSPTHLIKTRGQQVTLRCSPKSGHDTVSWYQQALGQGPQFIFQYYEEEERQRGNFPDRFSGHQFPNYSSELNVNALLLGDSALYLCASSLAQRGNTEAFFGQGTRLTVV.

This chain connects TRBV12-3 or TRBV12-4 to TRBJ2-2; 8 bases align to TRBD2. V lost 7 bases to trimming and J lost 7 bases; unmatched junction nucleotides: 5. The CDR3 length is 13 residues. The CDR3: CASTRGGFGELFF. The DNA for the CDR3 is TGTGCCAGCACCCGGGGGGGTTTCGGGGAGCTGTTTTTT.